These 18 T cell receptor beta chains were all obtained from the same sample, sequenced in a study of human T cells and chemical hapten exposure. Time point given: healthy volunteer bleed at 2 weeks. Someone pulled total RNA out of unfractionated whole blood. TCRdb re-analysed the RACE reads in MiXCR, keeping a single row per CDR3 protein. The repertoire holds some 45,000 distinct CDR3 sequences, roughly 4.1% seen once, with approximately 5.5% in the top ten. Sequenced sample: whole blood. Receptors were obtained from a human donor in good health. Some clones in this sample may be carry-over from other donors' samples.

This clonotype was detected ten times or more. The chain has TRBV12-3 or TRBV12-4 and TRBJ2-1; 9 bases fit TRBD2. V dropped 5 bases and J dropped 7; count of bases not matched to a gene: 9. CDR3 length: 15 residues. In nucleotides, the CDR3 is TGTGCCAGCAGTCTTAGCGGGAGTTCCGGGAATGAGCAGTTCTTC. It is translated as CASSLSGSSGNEQFF.

V usage is TRBV20-1 and J usage is TRBJ2-4; 11 nucleotides align to TRBD2. Germline V CDR1 and CDR2: DFQATT, SNEGSKA (reference sequence). V lost 2 bases and J lost 6; bases outside the gene matches: 12. This CDR3 is 17 amino acids long. The CDR3 nucleotides read TGCAGTGCTAGAAGCGGTAGCGGGAGGGCCCTGGGAAACATTCAGTACTTC. This translates into CSARSGSGRALGNIQYF.

Ten or more counts support this clonotype. The J gene is TRBJ1-6, the V gene TRBV6-2 or TRBV6-3, with TRBD1 matching over 8 bases. The V segment lost 5 bases and the J segment 15 bases; nucleotides outside the gene matches: 15. This CDR3 is 15 amino acids long. Germline V gives CDR1 MNHEY, CDR2 SVGEGT. CDR3 DNA sequence: TGTGCCAGCAGTGTGAGAGGGACAGGTTCTCATCACCTCCACTTT. Translation: CASSVRGTGSHHLHF.

This clonotype has a handful of counts. The CDR3, as DNA: TGTGCCGCCCGGGCTCGACAGGGCGGCCAGCCCCAGCATTTT. Encoded protein: CAARARQGGQPQHF. The V gene is TRBV6-1, the J gene TRBJ1-5; 7 nucleotides match TRBD1. V lost 11 bases and J lost 7; bases outside the gene matches: 14. CDR3 length: 14 residues. CDR1 MNHNS and CDR2 SASEGT come from the germline V gene.

This clonotype occurred many times. The J gene is TRBJ2-7, the V gene TRBV6-5, with D possibly called TRBD1 or TRBD2 (5 bases each). Trimming removed 8 bases from V and 3 bases from J, with 17 bases in between. The germline CDR1 and CDR2 sequences are MNHEY and SVGAGI. CDR3 size: 14 residues. DNA of the CDR3: TGTGCCAGCGGTAGAGGGGCGCTTGGCTACGAGCAGTACTTC. It encodes CASGRGALGYEQYF.

With respect to this clonotype: This sequence may be a read error, since a much larger clone differs from it by one base. This chain connects TRBV29-1 to TRBJ2-1; 7 positions match TRBD2. The V gene end was trimmed by 6 bases and the J gene end by 16 bases; junction bases not matched to a gene: 15. This CDR3 has 12 amino acids. CDR1 and CDR2 from the germline V gene are SQVTM and ANQGSEA. The CDR3 bases are TGCAGCGTACTACTAGCGCGGAGCTCTTATTTCTTC. Amino acids: CSVLLARSSYFF.

This clonotype was counted only a few times. The V and J genes are TRBV5-1 and TRBJ2-1, with 11 bases that match TRBD2. Losses at the gene ends were 5 bases for V and 9 bases for J; bases not matched to a gene: 13. This CDR3 is built from 16 residues. The germline CDR1 and CDR2 sequences are SGHRS and YFSETQ. The CDR3 region is CASSGTSGALSSEQFF. The CDR3 DNA reads as TGCGCCAGCAGTGGGACTAGCGGAGCCCTATCTAGTGAGCAGTTCTTC.

The table lists this clonotype with many counts. The gene calls are TRBV28 and TRBJ1-6; D is ambiguous. In germline, CDR1 is MDHEN, CDR2 SYDVKM. The V gene lost 7 bases and the J gene lost 6 bases, with 13 bases spanning the gap. The CDR3 runs 14 residues. The CDR3 nucleotides are TGTGCCAGCATCCTATCGGTTGTTAATTCACCCCTCCACTTT. Amino acids: CASILSVVNSPLHF.

This clonotype was seen many times. The chain has TRBV29-1 and TRBJ2-4; unclear D gene. The CDR3 length is 12 residues. CDR1 and CDR2 (germline): SQVTM, ANQGSEA. Trimming took off 5 bases at V and 0 bases at J, with 5 bases between the two ends. The CDR3 DNA reads as TGCAGCGTTCGGGTAGCCAAAAACATTCAGTACTTC. This sequence encodes CSVRVAKNIQYF.

This clonotype was seen ten or more times. The chain employs TRBV18 and TRBJ1-5; TRBD1 matches 7 bases. Germline V gene sequence: CDR1 KGHSH, CDR2 LQKENI. This CDR3 is 15 amino acids long. Trimming took 3 bases from V and 0 from J; bases not matched to a gene: 2. CDR3 region: CASSPGQNSNQPQHF. The CDR3 region has the DNA TGTGCCAGCTCACCGGGACAGAATAGCAATCAGCCCCAGCATTTT.

This chain joins TRBV4-1 and TRBJ2-7, with no clear D. V shed 5 bases and J shed 0 bases, with 20 bases lying between them. The CDR3 spans 17 residues. Per germline, CDR1 MGHRA and CDR2 YSYEKL. CDR3 protein: CASSGALNLGNSYEQYF. CDR3 coding DNA: TGCGCCAGCAGCGGCGCACTTAACCTTGGGAACTCCTACGAGCAGTACTTC.

This clonotype was seen repeatedly, ten times or more. The rearrangement links TRBV20-1 to TRBJ2-3; no definite D call. This CDR3 contains 10 residues. The germline CDR1 and CDR2 sequences are DFQATT and SNEGSKA (reference sequence). Trimming took 6 bases from V and 7 from J, leaving 8 bases between them. The CDR3 sequence is CSACPNTQYF. In nucleotides, the CDR3 is TGCAGTGCATGCCCCAATACGCAGTATTTT.

This chain links TRBV29-1 with TRBJ1-2, with a possible D match to TRBD1 (5 bases). This CDR3 spans 12 amino acids. Germline CDR1 is SQVTM and CDR2 is ANQGSEA. V was shortened by 6 bases and J by 8 bases, with 16 bases between the two germline ends. The CDR3 nucleotides read TGCAGCGTAGAACGGGGGAAGGCGGGCTACACCTTC. It specifies CSVERGKAGYTF. Based on the CDR3 plus reference TRBV29-1 and TRBJ1-2, the full variable domain is SAVISQKPSRDICQRGTSLTIQCQVDSQVTMMFWYRQQPGQSLTLIATANQGSEATYESGFVIDKFPISRPNLTFSTLTVSNMSPEDSSIYLCSVERGKAGYTFGSGTRLTVV.

The chain has TRBV11-2 and TRBJ2-6, with D perhaps matching TRBD1 (6 bases). Germline CDR1 is SGHAT and CDR2 is FQNNGV. The V and J ends lost 6 bases and 0 bases respectively, with 12 bases between them. This CDR3 has 16 residues. As DNA, the CDR3 is TGTGCCAGCAGGAGAGGACAGAACTCTGGGGCCAACGTCCTGACTTTC. This gives the protein CASRRGQNSGANVLTF. The full variable domain, completed using reference TRBV11-2 and TRBJ2-6, is EAGVAQSPRYKIIEKRQSVAFWCNPISGHATLYWYQQILGQGPKLLIQFQNNGVVDDSQLPKDRFSAERLKGVDSTLKIQPAKLEDSAVYLCASRRGQNSGANVLTFGAGSRLTVL.

The table lists this clonotype with many counts. The chain combines TRBV20-1 with TRBJ2-3, with 8 bases lining up with TRBD2. The germline V gene has CDR1 DFQATT and CDR2 SNEGSKA (reference sequence). There are 15 residues in the CDR3. Trimming cost V 5 bases and J 0 bases; bases outside gene matches: 7. The DNA for the CDR3 is TGCAGTGCTGTCCTAGCGGGTACTAGCACAGATACGCAGTATTTT. Residues: CSAVLAGTSTDTQYF.

This clonotype appeared a few times. The genes are TRBV11-2 and TRBJ1-2; D not certain. This CDR3 is built from 15 residues. V lost 1 base and J 8 bases, leaving 17 bases between the germline ends. CDR1 and CDR2 (germline): SGHAT, FQNNGV. This CDR3 reads CASSLAGQSLRGYTF. DNA for the CDR3: TGTGCCAGCAGCTTAGCTGGGCAATCTTTGAGAGGCTACACCTTC.

This clonotype was detected ten times or more. The genes are TRBV29-1 and TRBJ1-2; D uncertain. The CDR3 loop spans 11 amino acids. V was trimmed by 2 bases and J by 4 bases, leaving 5 bases between them. Germline CDR1 is SQVTM and CDR2 is ANQGSEA. The CDR3 bases are TGCAGCGTTGAATACGGCTATGGCTACACCTTC. Protein product: CSVEYGYGYTF.

The sample holds many counts of this clonotype. The chain joins TRBV21-1 to TRBJ1-2; TRBD1 is taken as the D call from the table, unchecked against the DNA. TRBV21-1 is a pseudogene segment. The CDR3 extends over 16 amino acids. The CDR3 bases are TGTGCCAGCAGCAACCAAAGGACAGGGGAGGTCTATGGCTACACCTTC. This codes for CASSNQRTGEVYGYTF.